This section outlines one T cell receptor beta chain sequence together with its context. Its antigen is not identified. This record belongs to a study of blood T cells in healthy people across ages. The study, taken as a whole, reports: Across the age range, TCR beta diversity per million T cells fell in a roughly linear way.

For the second PCR, which ran for roughly 6 to 11 cycles, a sample-barcoded 5' primer and a J-beta primer mix were used. TCRdb re-derived calls from the 5' RACE reads in MiXCR, one entry per CDR3 protein. Of approximately 800,000 distinct CDR3 sequences in the sample, 50% to 65% were seen once. This clonotype was obtained from an elderly man in good health. Specimen: blood.

The CDR3 region has the DNA TGTGCCAGCAGCCAAACGGGGGGGAAGGGGATCTATGGCTACACCTTC. Translated, it gives CASSQTGGKGIYGYTF. The chain combines TRBV3-1 with TRBJ1-2, with a possible D match to TRBD1 (5 bases). This CDR3 comprises 16 residues. Trimming took 2 bases from V and 4 from J, leaving 17 bases between them. Per germline, CDR1 LGHDT and CDR2 YNNKEL (reference sequence).